This TCR beta chain comes out of a study of blood T cell repertoires in COVID-19. Study overall: T cells, B-cell-depleted T cells, or PBMCs provided the cDNA or gDNA that served as material.

Original processing notes: Amplifying reference gene primers gave estimates of nucleated cell counts. Data came from immunoSEQ multiplex PCR; TCRdb stores just in-frame clones and leaves some out. V and J calls and clone size are copied from that table; D and trimming were computed from the DNA. The sample lists around 150,000 clones; 85% to 95% were seen once. Comments on this clone: The junction differs from germline at one of its ends, possibly a read error.

This CDR3 comprises 16 residues. Looked up from germline, CDR1 is KGHSH and CDR2 is LQKENI. This receptor was identified in a woman between 50 and 59 years old with acute or convalescent COVID-19. Material for sequencing was peripheral blood. This chain joins TRBV18 and TRBJ1-5; tentative D call: TRBD1 (5 bases). The DNA of the CDR3 is TGTGCCAGCTCACCACGACAGACCCTAGGGCCTCAGGCCCAGCATTTT. It translates to CASSPRQTLGPQAQHF. Drawing the rest from reference TRBV18 and TRBJ1-5, the complete variable domain is NAGVMQNPRHLVRRRGQEARLRCSPMKGHSHVYWYRQLPEEGLKFMVYLQKENIIDESGMPKERFSAEFPKEGPSILRIQQVVRGDSAAYFCASSPRQTLGPQAQHFGDGTRLSIL.